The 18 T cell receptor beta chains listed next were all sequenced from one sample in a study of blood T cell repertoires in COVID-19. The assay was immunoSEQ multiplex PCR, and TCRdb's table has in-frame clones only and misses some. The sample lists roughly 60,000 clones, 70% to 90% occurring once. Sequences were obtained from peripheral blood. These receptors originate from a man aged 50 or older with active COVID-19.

CDR3 residues: CASKSDFSGGGETQYF. The CDR3 DNA follows: TGTGCCAGCAAATCAGACTTTAGCGGGGGAGGGGAGACCCAGTACTTC. The chain carries TRBV2 and TRBJ2-5; 9 nucleotides match TRBD2. Germline CDR1 and CDR2: SNHLY and FYNNEI. J lost 5 bases, V lost 7 bases, and 14 bases had no gene match. The CDR3 is 16 amino acids.

In nucleotides, the CDR3 is TGCGCCAGCAGCCAATTAGCGAGTGAAAAACTGTTTTTT. Translating gives CASSQLASEKLFF. V gene TRBV4-1 combines with J gene TRBJ1-4; D gene uncertain. Trimming stripped 2 bases from V and 7 bases from J, with 8 bases between. Germline V gene sequence: CDR1 MGHRA, CDR2 YSYEKL. This CDR3 is 13 amino acids long.

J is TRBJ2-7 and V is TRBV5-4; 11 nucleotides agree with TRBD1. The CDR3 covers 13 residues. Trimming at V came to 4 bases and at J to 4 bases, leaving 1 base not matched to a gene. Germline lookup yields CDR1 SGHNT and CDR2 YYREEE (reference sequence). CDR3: CASSRDRGYEQYF. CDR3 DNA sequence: TGTGCCAGCAGCCGGGACAGGGGGTACGAGCAGTACTTC. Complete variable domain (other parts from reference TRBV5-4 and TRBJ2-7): ETGVTQSPTHLIKTRGQQVTLRCSSQSGHNTVSWYQQALGQGPQFIFQYYREEENGRGNFPPRFSGLQFPNYSSELNVNALELDDSALYLCASSRDRGYEQYFGPGTRLTVT.

The CDR3 DNA follows: TGTGCCAGCAGCTCTTCTAGCGGGGGCTACACCGGGGAGCTGTTTTTT. It encodes CASSSSSGGYTGELFF. This sequence joins TRBV7-6 and TRBJ2-2, with 10 positions matching TRBD2. Germline-derived CDR1 and CDR2 are SGHVS and FNYEAQ. The CDR3 is made up of 16 amino acids. Unmatched junction bases numbered 5, after V lost 4 bases and J lost 3 bases.

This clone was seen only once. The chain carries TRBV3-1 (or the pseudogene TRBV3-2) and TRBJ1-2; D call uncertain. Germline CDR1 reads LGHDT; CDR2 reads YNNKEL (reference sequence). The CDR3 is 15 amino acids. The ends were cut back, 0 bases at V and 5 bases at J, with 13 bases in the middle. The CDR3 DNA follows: TGTGCCAGCAGCCAAGAAGTTTCAGGAAGGTATGGCTACACCTTC. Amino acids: CASSQEVSGRYGYTF.

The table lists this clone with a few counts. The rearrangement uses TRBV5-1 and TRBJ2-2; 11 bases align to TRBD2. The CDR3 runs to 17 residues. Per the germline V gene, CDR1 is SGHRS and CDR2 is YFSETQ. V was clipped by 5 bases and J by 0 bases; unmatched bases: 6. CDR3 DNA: TGCGCCAGCAGACCTAGCGGGGGGCGATCGAACACCGGGGAGCTGTTTTTT. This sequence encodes CASRPSGGRSNTGELFF. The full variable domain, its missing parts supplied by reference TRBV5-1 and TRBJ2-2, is KAGVTQTPRYLIKTRGQQVTLSCSPISGHRSVSWYQQTPGQGLQFLFEYFSETQRNKGNFPGRFSGRQFSNSRSEMNVSTLELGDSALYLCASRPSGGRSNTGELFFGEGSRLTVL.

Written as DNA, the CDR3 is TGTGCCAGTAGTATAGACAGGGGAAATCAGCCCCAGCATTTT. Encoded protein: CASSIDRGNQPQHF. The chain is built from TRBV19 and TRBJ1-5; a weak D match, TRBD1 (6 bases). CDR3 length: 14 amino acids. Germline loops: CDR1 LNHDA, CDR2 SQIVND (reference sequence). V was trimmed by 0 bases and J by 4 bases, leaving 7 bases between them.

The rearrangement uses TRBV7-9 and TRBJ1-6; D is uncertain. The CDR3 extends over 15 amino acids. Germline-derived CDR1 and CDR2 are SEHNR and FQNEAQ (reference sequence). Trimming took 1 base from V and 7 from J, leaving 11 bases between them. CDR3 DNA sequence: TGTGCCAGCAGCTTAGACACAGTGTCGAATTCACCCCTCCACTTT. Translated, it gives CASSLDTVSNSPLHF. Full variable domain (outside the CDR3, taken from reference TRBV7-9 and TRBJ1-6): DTGVSQNPRHKITKRGQNVTFRCDPISEHNRLYWYRQTLGQGPEFLTYFQNEAQLEKSRLLSDRFSAERPKGSFSTLEIQRTEQGDSAMYLCASSLDTVSNSPLHFGNGTRLTVT.

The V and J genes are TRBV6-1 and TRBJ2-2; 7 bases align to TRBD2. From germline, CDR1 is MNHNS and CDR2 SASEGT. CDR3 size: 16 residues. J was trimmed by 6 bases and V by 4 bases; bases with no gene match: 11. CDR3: CASSGRRSGEAGELFF. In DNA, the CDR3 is TGTGCCAGCAGTGGGCGCAGGAGCGGGGAGGCCGGGGAGCTGTTTTTT.

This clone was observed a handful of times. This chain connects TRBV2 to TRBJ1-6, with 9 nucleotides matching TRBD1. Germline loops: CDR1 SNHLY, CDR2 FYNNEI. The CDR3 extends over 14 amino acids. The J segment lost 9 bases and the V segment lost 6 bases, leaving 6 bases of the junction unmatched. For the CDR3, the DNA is TGTGCCAGCAGCCCCCGGGACAGGGCTTCACCCCTCCACTTT. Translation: CASSPRDRASPLHF.

In DNA, the CDR3 is TGTGCCATCAGTATCGGGACAGGGGGCTTGACAGATACGCAGTATTTT. Translating it yields CAISIGTGGLTDTQYF. The gene calls are TRBV10-3 and TRBJ2-3, with 12 bases fitting TRBD1. The germline V gene encodes CDR1 ENHRY and CDR2 SYGVKD. The junction had 6 bases not matched to a gene; V was cut back by 5 bases and J by 3 bases. The CDR3 has 16 residues.

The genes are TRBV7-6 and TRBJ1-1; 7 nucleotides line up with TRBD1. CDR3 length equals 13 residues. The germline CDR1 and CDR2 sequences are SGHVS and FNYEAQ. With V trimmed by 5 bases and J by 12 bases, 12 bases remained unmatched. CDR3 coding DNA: TGTGCCAGCAGCCCGGGGGCACAGGGGTTAACTTTCTTT. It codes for CASSPGAQGLTFF.

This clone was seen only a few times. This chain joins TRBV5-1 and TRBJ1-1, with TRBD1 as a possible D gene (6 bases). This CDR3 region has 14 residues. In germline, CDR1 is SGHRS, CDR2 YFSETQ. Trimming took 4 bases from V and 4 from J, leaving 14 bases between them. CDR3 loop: CASSRTGMSTEAFF. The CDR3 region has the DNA TGCGCCAGCAGCCGTACAGGGATGAGCACTGAAGCTTTCTTT.

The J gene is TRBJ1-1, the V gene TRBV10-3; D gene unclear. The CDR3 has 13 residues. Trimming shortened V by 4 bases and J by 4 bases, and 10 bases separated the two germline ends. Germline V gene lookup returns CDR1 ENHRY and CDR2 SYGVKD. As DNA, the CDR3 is TGTGCCATCAGTGTTCTGGGCCTCACTGAAGCTTTCTTT. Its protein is CAISVLGLTEAFF.

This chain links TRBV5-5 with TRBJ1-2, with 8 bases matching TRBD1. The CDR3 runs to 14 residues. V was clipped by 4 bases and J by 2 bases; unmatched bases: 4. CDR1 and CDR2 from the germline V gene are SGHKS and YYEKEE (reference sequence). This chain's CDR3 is CASSPDRVNYGYTF. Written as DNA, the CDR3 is TGTGCCAGCAGCCCGGACAGGGTCAACTATGGCTACACCTTC. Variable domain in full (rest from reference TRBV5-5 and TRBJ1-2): DAGVTQSPTHLIKTRGQQVTLRCSPISGHKSVSWYQQVLGQGPQFIFQYYEKEERGRGNFPDRFSARQFPNYSSELNVNALLLGDSALYLCASSPDRVNYGYTFGSGTRLTVV.

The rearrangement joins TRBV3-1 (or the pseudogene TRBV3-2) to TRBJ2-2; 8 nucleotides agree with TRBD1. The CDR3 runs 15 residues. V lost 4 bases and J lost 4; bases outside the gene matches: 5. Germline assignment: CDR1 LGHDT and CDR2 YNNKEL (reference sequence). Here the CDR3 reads CASSPQGAGTGELFF. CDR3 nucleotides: TGTGCCAGCAGCCCCCAGGGGGCTGGCACCGGGGAGCTGTTTTTT.

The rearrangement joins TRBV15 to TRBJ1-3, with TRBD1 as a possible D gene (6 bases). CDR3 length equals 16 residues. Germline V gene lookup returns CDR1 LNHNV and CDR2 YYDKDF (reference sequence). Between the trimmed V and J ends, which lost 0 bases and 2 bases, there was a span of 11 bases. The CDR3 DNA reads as TGTGCCACCAGCAGAGACCGGACAGTCCCTGGAAACACCATATATTTT. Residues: CATSRDRTVPGNTIYF.

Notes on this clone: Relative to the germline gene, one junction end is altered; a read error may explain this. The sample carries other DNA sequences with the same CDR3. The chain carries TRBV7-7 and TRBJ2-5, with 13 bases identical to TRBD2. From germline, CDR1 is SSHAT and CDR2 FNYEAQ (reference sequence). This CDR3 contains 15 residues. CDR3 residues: CASSPGLAGSETQYF. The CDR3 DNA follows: TGTGCTAGCAGCCCGGGACTAGCGGGGTCTGAGACCCAGTACTTC.